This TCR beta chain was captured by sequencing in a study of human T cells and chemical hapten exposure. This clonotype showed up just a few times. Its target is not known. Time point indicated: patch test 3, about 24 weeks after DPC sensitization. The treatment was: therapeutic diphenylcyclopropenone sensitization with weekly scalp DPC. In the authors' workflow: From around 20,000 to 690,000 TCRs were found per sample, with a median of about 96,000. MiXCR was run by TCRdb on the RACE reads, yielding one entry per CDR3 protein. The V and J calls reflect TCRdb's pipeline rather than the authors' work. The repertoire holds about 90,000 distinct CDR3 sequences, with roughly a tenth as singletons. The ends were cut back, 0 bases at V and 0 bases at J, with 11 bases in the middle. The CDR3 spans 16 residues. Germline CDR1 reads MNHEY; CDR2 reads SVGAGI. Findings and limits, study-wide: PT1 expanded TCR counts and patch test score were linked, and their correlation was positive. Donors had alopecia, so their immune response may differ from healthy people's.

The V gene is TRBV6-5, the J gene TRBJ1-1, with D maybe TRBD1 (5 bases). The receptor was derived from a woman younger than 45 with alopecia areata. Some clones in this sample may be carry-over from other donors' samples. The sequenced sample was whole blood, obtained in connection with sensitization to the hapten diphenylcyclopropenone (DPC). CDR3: CASSYSRQPVNTEAFF. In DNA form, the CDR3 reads TGTGCCAGCAGTTACTCTCGACAGCCCGTGAACACTGAAGCTTTCTTT.